What follows are 20 T cell receptor beta chains derived from one specimen sequenced in a study of blood T cell repertoires in COVID-19. Here immunoSEQ multiplex PCR was the method, and the copy in TCRdb shows in-frame clones only, minus some. This table has 300,000 or so clones, 87% appearing once. The sample comprised peripheral blood. The receptor set was obtained from a middle-aged man with active or convalescent COVID-19.

The genes are TRBV5-1 and TRBJ2-7; no firm D call. Germline V lookup: CDR1 SGHRS, CDR2 YFSETQ. CDR3 size: 17 residues. V gave up 1 base and J gave up 2 bases, with 19 bases separating them. This CDR3 reads CASSLFPPGTGTYEQYF. The CDR3 DNA is TGCGCCAGCAGCTTGTTCCCCCCGGGTACGGGTACCTACGAGCAGTACTTC.

V is TRBV5-1 and J is TRBJ1-2; 12 bases map to TRBD1. The CDR3 length is 14 residues. Germline CDR1 and CDR2: SGHRS and YFSETQ. The V segment lost 4 bases and the J segment 5 bases; nucleotides outside the gene matches: 3. DNA for the CDR3: TGCGCCAGCAGCCCGGGACAGGGGGCGTATGGCTACACCTTC. The encoded protein is CASSPGQGAYGYTF.

A few counts support this clone. The chain is built from TRBV28 and TRBJ1-2; D ambiguous. V lost 3 bases and J lost 8, with 16 bases in between. Germline V gene sequence: CDR1 MDHEN, CDR2 SYDVKM. The CDR3 runs to 14 residues. The CDR3 protein is CASSFSSGGRGYTF. CDR3 sequence (DNA): TGTGCCAGCAGTTTTTCGTCCGGAGGTAGGGGCTACACCTTC.

In nucleotides, the CDR3 is TGTGCCAGCTCACCCCCAGGGGATGGTAGGCAGCCCCAGCATTTT. It codes for CASSPPGDGRQPQHF. The genes are TRBV18 and TRBJ1-5; D possibly corresponds to TRBD1 (6 bases). The CDR3 sequence is 15 residues long. Trimming left V 3 bases short and J 7 bases short, with 16 bases between. Germline CDR1 and CDR2: KGHSH and LQKENI.

V gene TRBV7-2 combines with J gene TRBJ2-1, with 11 bases lining up with TRBD1. In germline, CDR1 is SGHTA, CDR2 FQGNSA. V shed 0 bases, J shed 7 bases, and the junction held 5 bases outside the gene matches. CDR3 length: 16 residues. The CDR3 region has the DNA TGTGCCAGCAGCTTAGCGTGGGGACAGGGGGGGAATGAGCAGTTCTTC. It encodes CASSLAWGQGGNEQFF.

V is TRBV7-6 and J is TRBJ1-5; no definite D call. This CDR3 has 13 amino acids. The V gene lost 5 bases and the J gene lost 1 base, with 6 bases spanning the gap. Germline lookup yields CDR1 SGHVS and CDR2 FNYEAQ. The chain's CDR3 is CASSVGSNQPQHF. Here the CDR3 DNA reads TGTGCCAGCAGCGTCGGGAGCAATCAGCCCCAGCATTTT.

This rearrangement joins TRBV19 to TRBJ1-1, with D possibly matching TRBD1 (6 bases). This CDR3 has 16 amino acids. CDR1 and CDR2 (germline): LNHDA, SQIVND (reference sequence). Trimming removed 6 bases from V and 7 bases from J, with 24 bases in between. Here the CDR3 DNA reads TGTGCCAGTAGGATTAAGACAGGCTATGGTGGCGGTGAAGCTTTCTTT. As protein: CASRIKTGYGGGEAFF.

This clone appeared once. The rearrangement joins TRBV30 to TRBJ2-7; TRBD1 agrees at 7 bases. J was trimmed by 1 base and V by 3 bases; bases with no gene match: 6. Germline-derived CDR1 and CDR2 are GTSNPN and SVGIG (reference sequence). This CDR3 has 14 residues. The chain's CDR3 is CAWRTGFGSYEQYF. CDR3 bases: TGTGCCTGGAGGACAGGGTTTGGTTCCTACGAGCAGTACTTC.

The chain employs TRBV7-3 and TRBJ1-1; the match to TRBD1 covers 7 bases. The CDR3 contains 14 residues. Trimming at V came to 3 bases and at J to 6 bases, leaving 7 bases not matched to a gene. CDR1 and CDR2 from the germline V gene are SGHTA and FQGTGA. The CDR3 coding sequence is TGTGCCAGCAGCTTGGGGAGCAGGGGGTCTGAAGCTTTCTTT. Translating gives CASSLGSRGSEAFF.

V and J are TRBV28 and TRBJ2-5; weak D call: TRBD2 (6 bases). Trimming shortened V by 3 bases and J by 6 bases, and 14 bases separated the two germline ends. There are 14 residues in the CDR3. In germline, CDR1 is MDHEN, CDR2 SYDVKM. CDR3 amino acids: CASSLEGPVKTQYF. Written as DNA, the CDR3 is TGTGCCAGCAGTTTGGAGGGGCCAGTTAAGACCCAGTACTTC.

The chain is built from TRBV6-1 and TRBJ1-5, with TRBD1 as a possible D gene (6 bases). V was pared by 4 bases and J by 6 bases, with 19 bases between. This CDR3 is built from 16 residues. CDR1 MNHNS and CDR2 SASEGT come from the germline V gene. The CDR3: CASSARTAVRVQPQHF. The CDR3 DNA sequence: TGTGCCAGCAGTGCCCGGACAGCTGTTAGGGTTCAGCCCCAGCATTTT.

This clone was seen just once. The V and J genes are TRBV28 and TRBJ1-2; D ambiguous. Germline V gene data show CDR1 as MDHEN and CDR2 as SYDVKM. The germline V and J ends were trimmed by 4 bases and 4 bases, with 10 bases remaining between them. The CDR3 totals 13 residues. As DNA, the CDR3 is TGTGCCAGCAGTTCTCAGGACTCCTATGGCTACACCTTC. Amino acid sequence: CASSSQDSYGYTF.

This clone was seen a single time. The chain has TRBV13 and TRBJ1-1; D remains ambiguous. This CDR3 is 13 amino acids long. CDR1 PRHDT and CDR2 FYEKMQ come from the germline V gene (reference sequence). The V gene lost 2 bases and the J gene lost 4 bases, with 8 bases spanning the gap. CDR3 in DNA: TGTGCCAGCAGCTTAAATTCCCTCACTGAAGCTTTCTTT. Protein sequence: CASSLNSLTEAFF.

DNA for the CDR3: TGTGCCAGCAGTGAACGCCACAGGGGAAAGGCCAACTATGGCTACACCTTC. Its translation: CASSERHRGKANYGYTF. This chain connects TRBV2 to TRBJ1-2; TRBD1 aligns across 7 bases. CDR3 length equals 17 residues. V trimming: 2 bases; J trimming: 2 bases; junction bases outside the gene matches: 11. CDR1 is SNHLY, CDR2 FYNNEI, per germline.

The count of this clone is one. The chain couples TRBV18 to TRBJ2-5, with TRBD1 as a possible D gene (6 bases). This CDR3 region has 14 residues. CDR1 KGHSH and CDR2 LQKENI come from the germline V gene. V lost 3 bases and J 3 bases, leaving 11 bases between the germline ends. CDR3 sequence (DNA): TGTGCCAGCTCACCTCCGGGACACAAAGAGACCCAGTACTTC. Translating it yields CASSPPGHKETQYF. Full variable domain (rest looked up from reference TRBV18 and TRBJ2-5): NAGVMQNPRHLVRRRGQEARLRCSPMKGHSHVYWYRQLPEEGLKFMVYLQKENIIDESGMPKERFSAEFPKEGPSILRIQQVVRGDSAAYFCASSPPGHKETQYFGPGTRLLVL.

V and J are TRBV3-1 (or the pseudogene TRBV3-2) and TRBJ2-1, with D perhaps matching TRBD2 (6 bases). CDR3 length: 12 residues. V shed 0 bases and J shed 10 bases, with 7 bases lying between them. Per the germline V gene, CDR1 is LGHDT and CDR2 is YNNKEL (reference sequence). This chain's CDR3 is CASSQEGREQFF. CDR3 coding DNA: TGTGCCAGCAGCCAAGAGGGGAGGGAGCAGTTCTTC.

The chain joins TRBV14 to TRBJ1-3, with a tentative D call TRBD1 (5 bases). There are 16 residues in the CDR3. CDR1 SGHDN and CDR2 FVKESK come from the germline V gene. Trimming left V 2 bases short and J 3 bases short, with 14 bases between. The CDR3: CASSQWAGTYGNTIYF. The CDR3 DNA sequence: TGTGCCAGCAGCCAATGGGCCGGGACTTATGGAAACACCATATATTTT.

The chain joins TRBV29-1 to TRBJ2-7, with D possibly matching TRBD1 (6 bases). Germline assignment: CDR1 SQVTM and CDR2 ANQGSEA. Trimming removed 6 bases from V and 0 bases from J, with 18 bases in between. The CDR3 has 15 residues. In DNA form, the CDR3 reads TGCAGCGTGACCGGGACATTGGAGAGCTCCTACGAGCAGTACTTC. Translation gives CSVTGTLESSYEQYF.

This clone was seen a few times. This chain uses TRBV27 with TRBJ2-7; 9 nucleotides agree with TRBD2. Germline V CDR1 and CDR2: MNHEY, SMNVEV (reference sequence). CDR3 length equals 15 residues. Trimming removed 3 bases from V and 2 bases from J; junction bases left unmatched: 5. The CDR3: CASSLWVAGAYEQYF. DNA of the CDR3: TGTGCCAGCAGTTTGTGGGTAGCGGGGGCCTACGAGCAGTACTTC.

V is TRBV7-2 and J is TRBJ2-7, with TRBD2 matching 9 bases. V gave up 2 bases and J gave up 6 bases; unmatched junction bases: 8. From germline, CDR1 is SGHTA and CDR2 FQGNSA. This CDR3 is 15 amino acids long. The CDR3 sequence is CASSLMRGGLGEQYF. In DNA form, the CDR3 reads TGTGCCAGCAGCTTAATGCGGGGGGGCCTCGGCGAGCAGTACTTC.